The 19 T cell receptor beta chains given below trace back to one sample, sequenced in a study of CD8 T cell repertoires and HIV-1 epitope variants. These TCRs' antigens remain unknown. Profiled with immunoSEQ multiplex PCR; TCRdb holds only in-frame clones, not every one. The sample yields a few thousand clones, around 67% seen once. The sample consisted of cultured CD8+ T cells derived from PBMCs. Source of these receptors: a male donor with HIV.

This chain connects TRBV7-2 to TRBJ2-7; tentatively, D is TRBD2 (6 bases). This CDR3 is 16 amino acids long. V was shortened by 3 bases and J by 4 bases, with 19 bases between the two germline ends. Germline CDR1 and CDR2: SGHTA and FQGNSA. The CDR3: CASSFTSRGSTYEQYF. For the CDR3, the DNA is TGTGCCAGCAGCTTTACTTCCCGGGGGAGTACGTACGAGCAGTACTTC. The full variable domain, rest sourced from reference TRBV7-2 and TRBJ2-7, is GAGVSQSPSNKVTEKGKDVELRCDPISGHTALYWYRQSLGQGLEFLIYFQGNSAPDKSGLPSDRFSAERTGGSVSTLTIQRTQQEDSAVYLCASSFTSRGSTYEQYFGPGTRLTVT.

This chain joins TRBV7-9 and TRBJ2-7, with D possibly matching TRBD1 (6 bases). From germline, CDR1 is SEHNR and CDR2 FQNEAQ (reference sequence). With 6 bases removed from V and 3 bases from J, the gap between germline ends came to 18 bases. CDR3 length: 15 residues. CDR3: CASSSLLGTLYEQYF. CDR3 coding DNA: TGTGCCAGCAGTTCCCTCTTAGGGACACTCTACGAGCAGTACTTC.

This chain links TRBV10-2 with TRBJ1-5; D is unresolved. In germline, CDR1 is WSHSY, CDR2 SAAADI. V was shortened by 2 bases and J by 5 bases, with 10 bases between the two germline ends. This CDR3 spans 14 amino acids. CDR3 coding DNA: TGCGCCAGCAGTGAGGCGGGCCTACATCAGCCCCAGCATTTT. This gives the protein CASSEAGLHQPQHF.

V is TRBV19 and J is TRBJ1-3; 9 bases agree with TRBD1. In germline, CDR1 is LNHDA, CDR2 SQIVND (reference sequence). V was pared by 5 bases and J by 0 bases, with 11 bases of the junction left unmatched. The CDR3 covers 18 residues. CDR3 in DNA: TGTGCCAGTAGTCCGGGACAGGGTTTATCGCTCTCTGGAAACACCATATATTTT. This gives the protein CASSPGQGLSLSGNTIYF.

A few counts support this clone. The CDR3 here is CASTGGQELSYEQYF. Here the CDR3 DNA reads TGTGCCAGCACTGGGGGACAGGAACTCTCCTACGAGCAGTACTTC. The chain carries TRBV7-9 and TRBJ2-7, with TRBD1 identical over 8 bases. V dropped 7 bases and J dropped 0; count of bases not matched to a gene: 8. The CDR3 covers 15 residues. In germline, CDR1 is SEHNR, CDR2 FQNEAQ (reference sequence).

The chain has TRBV6-5 and TRBJ1-1; D ambiguous. Trimming removed 0 bases from V and 4 bases from J, with 12 bases in between. CDR1 MNHEY and CDR2 SVGAGI come from the germline V gene. The CDR3 consists of 15 residues. CDR3 nucleotide sequence: TGTGCCAGCAGTTACTCGGCGGGATTGGGCACTGAAGCTTTCTTT. Translating it yields CASSYSAGLGTEAFF.

The V gene is TRBV28, the J gene TRBJ1-4; 9 positions match TRBD1. With 0 bases clipped from V and 2 bases from J, the junction kept 4 bases outside the gene matches. The CDR3 has 17 amino acids. Germline V gene lookup returns CDR1 MDHEN and CDR2 SYDVKM. The CDR3 bases are TGTGCCAGCAGTTTATGGGGGACAGGGCTTACTAATGAAAAACTGTTTTTT. It translates to CASSLWGTGLTNEKLFF.

The genes are TRBV9 and TRBJ1-5; D is possibly TRBD1 (6 bases). V shed 3 bases and J shed 3 bases, with 13 bases lying between them. The CDR3 runs 15 residues. The germline V gene encodes CDR1 SGDLS and CDR2 YYNGEE. DNA for the CDR3: TGTGCCAGCAGCGAGGGGGGAGGGGTCAATCAGCCCCAGCATTTT. This encodes CASSEGGGVNQPQHF. Supplemented by reference TRBV9 and TRBJ1-5, the full variable domain reads DSGVTQTPKHLITATGQRVTLRCSPRSGDLSVYWYQQSLDQGLQFLIQYYNGEERAKGNILERFSAQQFPDLHSELNLSSLELGDSALYFCASSEGGGVNQPQHFGDGTRLSIL.

Regarding this clone: One end of the junction is discordant with germline, which a read error may explain. This chain links TRBV7-7 with TRBJ2-2; 8 bases map to TRBD1. This CDR3 comprises 15 residues. CDR1 is SSHAT and CDR2 is FNYEAQ in the germline V gene (reference sequence). CDR3 loop: CASSPQGANTGELFF. The CDR3 nucleotides read TGTGCTAGCAGTCCACAGGGGGCGAACACCGGGGAGCTGTTTTTT.

The chain carries TRBV28 and TRBJ1-4, with D unclear. V lost 5 bases and J lost 8, with 21 bases in between. Germline V lookup: CDR1 MDHEN, CDR2 SYDVKM. CDR3 length equals 16 residues. The CDR3 loop reads CASSLRENAIGEKLFF. The CDR3 DNA is TGTGCCAGCAGTCTCCGGGAGAACGCCATTGGAGAAAAACTGTTTTTT.

With respect to this clone: The junction shows a germline mismatch at one end, possibly a read error. The CDR3 sequence: CASTLLAGGPNEQFF. Here the CDR3 DNA reads TGTGCCAGCACTTTACTAGCGGGGGGCCCTAATGAGCAGTTCTTC. The chain has TRBV27 and TRBJ2-1; 12 nucleotides agree with TRBD2. The V gene's germline CDR1 is MNHEY and CDR2 SMNVEV (reference sequence). CDR3 length equals 15 residues.

In DNA form, the CDR3 reads TGTGCCAGCAGCGCCCCGCCGGGGCGAAGCACAGATACGCAGTATTTT. This sequence encodes CASSAPPGRSTDTQYF. The chain is built from TRBV9 and TRBJ2-3; D possibly matches TRBD1 or TRBD2 (5 bases each). V shed 3 bases and J shed 0 bases, with 14 bases lying between them. The CDR3 extends over 16 amino acids. In germline, CDR1 is SGDLS, CDR2 YYNGEE.

This clone turned up a few times. The V gene is TRBV4-3, the J gene TRBJ1-2; no definite D call. With 0 bases removed from V and 0 bases from J, the gap between germline ends came to 8 bases. The CDR3 has 15 amino acids. The V gene's germline CDR1 is LGHNA and CDR2 YSLEER. The DNA of the CDR3 is TGCGCCAGCAGCCAAGAGCTCGGATCTAACTATGGCTACACCTTC. It is translated as CASSQELGSNYGYTF.

This chain's CDR3 is CASSLLLAGTDSGNTIYF. The CDR3 DNA sequence: TGTGCCAGCAGTTTATTACTCGCCGGGACAGACTCTGGAAACACCATATATTTT. This chain connects TRBV28 to TRBJ1-3; 7 bases are shared with TRBD1. There are 18 residues in the CDR3. CDR1 is MDHEN, CDR2 SYDVKM, per germline. V dropped 1 base and J dropped 0; count of bases not matched to a gene: 9.

Within the sample, this clone is medium-sized (0.01 to 0.1%). V gene TRBV6-1 combines with J gene TRBJ2-2, with D possibly matching TRBD1 (5 bases). Per germline, CDR1 MNHNS and CDR2 SASEGT. The V and J ends lost 0 bases and 1 base respectively, with 6 bases between them. The CDR3 is 15 residues long. The chain's CDR3 is CASSEAGENTGELFF. CDR3 in DNA: TGTGCCAGCAGTGAAGCAGGGGAGAACACCGGGGAGCTGTTTTTT.

This clone appeared a few times. This chain joins TRBV5-6 and TRBJ2-3; the match to TRBD2 covers 8 bases. J was trimmed by 2 bases and V by 1 base; bases with no gene match: 3. The V gene's germline CDR1 is SGHDT and CDR2 YYEEEE. CDR3 length: 15 residues. CDR3 bases: TGTGCCAGCAGCTTGTTAGCGGGATTCACAGATACGCAGTATTTT. This gives the protein CASSLLAGFTDTQYF.

The rearrangement uses TRBV4-3 and TRBJ2-7; D not resolved. With 1 base removed from V and 2 bases from J, the gap between germline ends came to 9 bases. Per the germline V gene, CDR1 is LGHNA and CDR2 is YSLEER. This CDR3 spans 14 amino acids. The CDR3 region has the DNA TGCGCCAGCAGCCAAGTTATTGGAGCCTACGAGCAGTACTTC. Protein: CASSQVIGAYEQYF.

This sequence joins TRBV27 and TRBJ1-2, with a possible D match to TRBD1 (5 bases). Germline CDR1 MNHEY, CDR2 SMNVEV (reference sequence). The V end was cut by 3 bases, the J end by 2 bases, with 10 bases between. This CDR3 has 14 amino acids. CDR3 sequence (DNA): TGTGCCAGCAGTTTCGCCCGGGGGAACTATGGCTACACCTTC. Residues: CASSFARGNYGYTF.

The chain employs TRBV5-1 and TRBJ2-5; D call uncertain. Germline V CDR1 and CDR2: SGHRS, YFSETQ. The CDR3 spans 13 residues. V was cut by 1 base and J by 5 bases, with 9 bases left in between. The CDR3 spells CASSLPSVETQYF. The CDR3, as DNA: TGCGCCAGCAGCTTGCCCAGCGTGGAGACCCAGTACTTC.